Detailed here is one TCR beta chain. As yet, its antigen is unknown. The sample originates from a study of cytomegalovirus exposure and HLA in healthy donors. General study results and limits: Available immune exposure information covered CMV serostatus only. In an earlier analysis, productive rearrangement rates for most beta V segments clustered near 87% or 30%. Across donors, most TCRs were seen rarely, yet some public ones were widespread.

With 60 Vbeta and 13 Jbeta primers, the PCR was carried out. Sequencing used immunoSEQ multiplex PCR; TCRdb keeps in-frame clones, though not all of them. The data show roughly 200,000 clones, with about 77% seen just once and less than 3% held by the top ten. The CDR3 extends over 15 amino acids. Germline-derived CDR1 and CDR2 are MGHRA and YSYEKL. After removal of 2 bases from V and 3 bases from J, the junction contained 4 bases not matched to a gene. The chain recombines TRBV4-1 with TRBJ2-5; 9 bases align to TRBD2. The specimen was PBMCs. This clonotype originated in a woman between 25 and 40 years old in good health and CMV-seronegative. The CDR3 loop is CASSQPRLAEETQYF. Written as DNA, the CDR3 is TGCGCCAGCAGCCAACCGCGACTAGCGGAAGAGACCCAGTACTTC.